The 27 T cell receptor beta chains below were found in one sample sequenced in a study of shared clonotypes between healthy human individuals. Sequencing used immunoSEQ multiplex PCR; TCRdb keeps in-frame clones, though not all of them. Altogether some 2,500,000 clones are present, roughly 90% being singletons, with the ten largest covering 0.37%. Sequenced material: naive CD4+ T cells from PBMCs. The sample's subset: CD45RA+ positively selected. Source of these receptors: a man younger than 35 in good health. Some clones in this sample may be carry-over from other donors' samples.

Notes on this clone: The sample contains more than one DNA sequence encoding this CDR3. The chain joins TRBV6-1 to TRBJ1-2; D is unresolved. V lost 3 bases and J lost 3, with 11 bases in between. CDR1 MNHNS and CDR2 SASEGT come from the germline V gene. The CDR3 sequence is 14 residues long. CDR3 coding DNA: TGTGCCAGCAGTGAGAGGGATCGGTACTATGGCTACACCTTC. It yields the protein CASSERDRYYGYTF.

This CDR3 is CASSDRTSGRGKPDTQYF. CDR3 in DNA: TGTGCCAGCAGTGACCGGACTAGCGGGAGGGGCAAGCCAGATACGCAGTATTTT. The gene calls are TRBV2 and TRBJ2-3; 15 positions match TRBD2. The CDR3 runs to 18 residues. The ends lost 3 bases at V and 4 bases at J; junction bases unmatched: 8. Germline CDR1 is SNHLY and CDR2 is FYNNEI.

V usage is TRBV28 and J usage is TRBJ1-5, with a possible D match to TRBD1 (5 bases). V gave up 5 bases and J gave up 11 bases, with 13 bases separating them. The CDR3 has 12 residues. The germline V gene has CDR1 MDHEN and CDR2 SYDVKM. CDR3 nucleotide sequence: TGTGCCAGCAGTCGACAGTCCTTGGCCCAGCATTTT. Translated: CASSRQSLAQHF.

This chain connects TRBV9 to TRBJ2-5, with TRBD1 matching 8 bases. CDR1 and CDR2 (germline): SGDLS, YYNGEE. This CDR3 comprises 16 residues. Trimming took 3 bases from V and 2 from J; bases not matched to a gene: 9. In DNA form, the CDR3 reads TGTGCCAGCAGCGCTCGGTACACAGGGGGGCAAGAGACCCAGTACTTC. It encodes CASSARYTGGQETQYF.

The V and J genes are TRBV28 and TRBJ2-3; 8 nucleotides line up with TRBD1. V shed 5 bases and J 2 bases; nucleotides not matched to a gene: 3. The germline CDR1 and CDR2 sequences are MDHEN and SYDVKM. CDR3 length: 14 amino acids. The CDR3 coding sequence is TGTGCCAGCAGTACAGGGGGAGCCACAGATACGCAGTATTTT. This encodes CASSTGGATDTQYF.

This clone was seen only once. The gene calls are TRBV7-2 and TRBJ2-2; no definite D call. CDR1 is SGHTA and CDR2 is FQGNSA in the germline V gene. V was shortened by 1 base and J by 8 bases, with 8 bases between the two germline ends. The CDR3 has 13 amino acids. CDR3 sequence: CASSLVVAGELFF. The DNA of the CDR3 is TGTGCCAGCAGCTTAGTAGTCGCAGGGGAGCTGTTTTTT. The full variable domain, completed using reference TRBV7-2 and TRBJ2-2, is GAGVSQSPSNKVTEKGKDVELRCDPISGHTALYWYRQSLGQGLEFLIYFQGNSAPDKSGLPSDRFSAERTGGSVSTLTIQRTQQEDSAVYLCASSLVVAGELFFGEGSRLTVL.

The genes are TRBV5-1 and TRBJ2-3; the D gene is possibly TRBD1 (6 bases). Germline V gene lookup returns CDR1 SGHRS and CDR2 YFSETQ. The CDR3 covers 16 residues. V was cut by 6 bases and J by 1 base, with 18 bases left in between. CDR3 residues: CASKKTFWTGTDTQYF. In DNA, the CDR3 is TGCGCCAGCAAAAAAACTTTCTGGACAGGCACAGATACGCAGTATTTT.

The chain employs TRBV5-1 and TRBJ2-1; D not certain. Germline loops: CDR1 SGHRS, CDR2 YFSETQ. Trimming took 7 bases from V and 0 from J, leaving 14 bases between them. The CDR3 runs 15 residues. The CDR3 DNA reads TGCGCCAGCGGGTCGATGACAAGCTCCTACAATGAGCAGTTCTTC. Residues: CASGSMTSSYNEQFF.

This chain uses TRBV6-1 with TRBJ2-1, with 9 bases matching TRBD2. The junction had 10 bases not matched to a gene; V was cut back by 4 bases and J by 9 bases. The length of the CDR3 is 15 residues. The germline CDR1 and CDR2 sequences are MNHNS and SASEGT. The DNA of the CDR3 is TGTGCCAGCAGTGGTGGGAGAGCGGGAGGTCTTGAGCAGTTCTTC. It yields the protein CASSGGRAGGLEQFF.

This chain links TRBV7-8 with TRBJ2-7; D is possibly TRBD2 (6 bases). This CDR3 contains 15 residues. V lost 2 bases and J 5 bases, leaving 16 bases between the germline ends. Germline V lookup: CDR1 SGHVS, CDR2 FQNEAQ. This CDR3 reads CASSLSWDSVNEQYF. In DNA form, the CDR3 reads TGTGCCAGCAGCTTATCATGGGACTCGGTAAACGAGCAGTACTTC.

The chain is built from TRBV7-2 and TRBJ1-1; weak D call: TRBD1 (6 bases). Per germline, CDR1 SGHTA and CDR2 FQGNSA. V dropped 1 base and J dropped 6 bases, with 18 bases sitting between them. This CDR3 is built from 16 residues. Here the CDR3 DNA reads TGTGCCAGCAGCTTAGAGGGGGATAAGGGCTGGGCTGAAGCTTTCTTT. It specifies CASSLEGDKGWAEAFF.

This chain links TRBV5-1 with TRBJ1-1, with 7 positions matching TRBD1. Losses at the gene ends were 4 bases for V and 4 bases for J; bases not matched to a gene: 7. CDR1 SGHRS and CDR2 YFSETQ come from the germline V gene. The CDR3 sequence is 14 residues long. The CDR3 reads CASSQQGGGTEAFF. The CDR3 DNA is TGCGCCAGCAGCCAGCAGGGGGGAGGCACTGAAGCTTTCTTT.

The chain uses TRBV6-5 and TRBJ2-2; 9 positions match TRBD1. The germline V gene has CDR1 MNHEY and CDR2 SVGAGI. V lost 6 bases and J lost 1; bases outside the gene matches: 3. CDR3 length: 15 amino acids. The CDR3 sequence is CASRYRGRNTGELFF. The DNA of the CDR3 is TGTGCCAGCAGATACAGGGGGCGGAACACCGGGGAGCTGTTTTTT.

The V gene is TRBV6-1, the J gene TRBJ2-7, with 7 bases matching TRBD1. Per germline, CDR1 MNHNS and CDR2 SASEGT. This CDR3 comprises 14 residues. Trimming at V came to 7 bases and at J to 7 bases, leaving 13 bases not matched to a gene. The CDR3 sequence: CASTSGQASGEQYF. DNA for the CDR3: TGTGCCAGCACTTCCGGACAGGCCTCAGGTGAGCAGTACTTC.

CDR3 protein: CASSLSQRGHDTQYF. The CDR3 DNA is TGTGCCAGCAGCTTGTCGCAGCGGGGCCACGATACGCAGTATTTT. The V call is TRBV11-2, the J call TRBJ2-3, with 7 bases that match TRBD2. Germline V gives CDR1 SGHAT, CDR2 FQNNGV. V lost 3 bases, J lost 6 bases, and 9 bases stayed unmatched. There are 15 residues in the CDR3.

V usage is TRBV2 and J usage is TRBJ2-7; D is unclear. The V and J ends lost 8 bases and 2 bases respectively, with 13 bases between them. This CDR3 has 13 amino acids. CDR1 and CDR2 from the germline V gene are SNHLY and FYNNEI. CDR3 nucleotide sequence: TGTGCCAGCCGTAACGACGGAACCTACGAGCAGTACTTC. This gives the protein CASRNDGTYEQYF.

The chain is built from TRBV4-3 and TRBJ2-1; TRBD2 agrees at 10 bases. The CDR3 sequence is 14 residues long. Losses at the gene ends were 4 bases for V and 7 bases for J; bases not matched to a gene: 4. Germline-derived CDR1 and CDR2 are LGHNA and YSLEER. The DNA of the CDR3 is TGCGCCAGCAGCCTCCTACTAGCGGGGAATGAGCAGTTCTTC. It yields the protein CASSLLLAGNEQFF.

The chain is built from TRBV6-5 and TRBJ1-6; D unresolved. This CDR3 is 14 amino acids long. V lost 2 bases and J lost 5, with 7 bases in between. Germline CDR1 MNHEY, CDR2 SVGAGI. This CDR3 reads CASSYGQNNSPLHF. Written as DNA, the CDR3 is TGTGCCAGCAGTTACGGGCAGAATAATTCACCCCTCCACTTT.

The rearrangement links TRBV27 to TRBJ2-7; D is uncertain. V lost 2 bases and J lost 5, with 13 bases in between. CDR1 is MNHEY, CDR2 SMNVEV, per germline (reference sequence). This CDR3 spans 14 amino acids. CDR3 nucleotide sequence: TGTGCCAGCAGTTTACGACGTGTGGCGGACGAGCAGTACTTC. Its translation: CASSLRRVADEQYF.

The V gene is TRBV28, the J gene TRBJ2-4; TRBD1 matches 7 bases. Germline V gene data show CDR1 as MDHEN and CDR2 as SYDVKM. The CDR3 extends over 15 amino acids. Trimming cost V 7 bases and J 8 bases; bases outside gene matches: 14. CDR3 residues: CASKPPRQGSDIQYF. DNA of the CDR3: TGTGCCAGCAAACCCCCTCGACAGGGTTCCGACATTCAGTACTTC.

This clone came up a few times. The gene calls are TRBV27 and TRBJ1-2; TRBD1 is a possible D gene (5 bases). Per germline, CDR1 MNHEY and CDR2 SMNVEV (reference sequence). The CDR3 extends over 14 amino acids. V was pared by 5 bases and J by 7 bases, with 17 bases between. CDR3 DNA: TGTGCCAGCAGTCCGACCGGGACGGCCGGTGGCTACACCTTC. Its translation: CASSPTGTAGGYTF.

This clone was seen just once. Written as DNA, the CDR3 is TGTGGGAGCCGGGACTACCTCTACAATGAGCAGTTCTTC. Protein sequence: CGSRDYLYNEQFF. This chain connects TRBV27 to TRBJ2-1; 7 bases align to TRBD2. The CDR3 spans 13 residues. CDR1 is MNHEY and CDR2 is SMNVEV in the germline V gene (reference sequence).

The chain recombines TRBV6-1 with TRBJ1-1; D is ambiguous. CDR3 length: 15 residues. V was trimmed by 4 bases and J by 1 base, leaving 13 bases between them. Germline-derived CDR1 and CDR2 are MNHNS and SASEGT. The DNA for the CDR3 is TGTGCCAGCAGTGCCCCGTGGGGTGCGAACACTGAAGCTTTCTTT. Its protein is CASSAPWGANTEAFF.

The chain joins TRBV28 to TRBJ2-3; 7 bases align to TRBD2. Trimming at V came to 2 bases and at J to 0 bases, leaving 8 bases not matched to a gene. Germline lookup yields CDR1 MDHEN and CDR2 SYDVKM. This CDR3 is built from 17 residues. The CDR3 reads CASSLRVTSYSTDTQYF. The CDR3 DNA reads as TGTGCCAGCAGTTTAAGGGTGACTAGCTATAGCACAGATACGCAGTATTTT.

V usage is TRBV7-9 and J usage is TRBJ2-1; the D is unclear. CDR1 and CDR2 from the germline V gene are SEHNR and FQNEAQ (reference sequence). Trimming stripped 2 bases from V and 3 bases from J, with 8 bases between. This CDR3 comprises 14 residues. In nucleotides, the CDR3 is TGTGCCAGCAGCTTAACTATGAGCTACAATGAGCAGTTCTTC. Protein: CASSLTMSYNEQFF.

To note about this clone: Other DNA sequences within the sample encode an identical CDR3. The rearrangement joins TRBV7-2 to TRBJ2-2; 7 bases fit TRBD2. The CDR3 loop spans 13 amino acids. Germline V gene lookup returns CDR1 SGHTA and CDR2 FQGNSA. With V trimmed by 4 bases and J by 6 bases, 2 bases remained unmatched. The CDR3 nucleotides read TGTGCCAGCAGCTCCCGGGGGGCCGGGGAGCTGTTTTTT. It translates to CASSSRGAGELFF.

The V call is TRBV6-5, the J call TRBJ2-3; D possibly uses TRBD1 or TRBD2 (5 bases each). The germline V gene has CDR1 MNHEY and CDR2 SVGAGI. This CDR3 has 14 amino acids. The V end was cut by 0 bases, the J end by 7 bases, with 11 bases between. The CDR3 nucleotides are TGTGCCAGCAGTTACTCGATGGGGGATTATACGCAGTATTTT. Amino acid sequence: CASSYSMGDYTQYF.